The 16 T cell receptor beta chains below were found in one sample sequenced in a study of blood T cell repertoires in COVID-19. Profiling relied on immunoSEQ multiplex PCR, and the TCRdb table lists in-frame clones only, not all of them. The repertoire holds a few hundred thousand clones, with over 85% as singletons. Sequencing was carried out using PBMCs or T cells enriched from blood (not recorded which). Every receptor here comes from a woman in her 30s who had recovered from COVID-19.

The chain is built from TRBV7-8 and TRBJ2-1, with D tentatively TRBD1 (6 bases). Germline CDR1 reads SGHVS; CDR2 reads FQNEAQ. V was clipped by 5 bases and J by 8 bases, with 25 bases between them. The CDR3 has 17 residues. The CDR3 DNA reads as TGTGCCAGCAGCACCCCCAGGGGTACTCCCTCTCTTTATGAGCAGTTCTTC. As protein: CASSTPRGTPSLYEQFF.

The chain joins TRBV29-1 to TRBJ2-3, with D unclear. Trimming took off 7 bases at V and 1 base at J, with 12 bases between the two ends. Germline CDR1 and CDR2: SQVTM and ANQGSEA. CDR3 length: 13 residues. The CDR3 sequence: CSASELGTDTQYF. The CDR3 bases are TGCAGCGCCTCAGAATTGGGCACAGATACGCAGTATTTT.

The chain carries TRBV5-8 and TRBJ2-7, with D possibly being TRBD2 (5 bases). Germline-derived CDR1 and CDR2 are SGHTS and YDEGEE. V was shortened by 2 bases and J by 6 bases, with 21 bases between the two germline ends. This CDR3 is 16 amino acids long. The CDR3 protein is CASSFRDYGIDLEQYF. For the CDR3, the DNA is TGTGCCAGCAGCTTTCGGGATTACGGGATCGACCTCGAGCAGTACTTC.

The rearrangement links TRBV9 to TRBJ2-5; possibly TRBD2 for D (5 bases). The V gene lost 0 bases and the J gene lost 5 bases, with 14 bases spanning the gap. Germline CDR1 is SGDLS and CDR2 is YYNGEE. There are 15 residues in the CDR3. CDR3 bases: TGTGCCAGCAGCGTAGCTCCAGTGAGGGTTGAGACCCAGTACTTC. It is translated as CASSVAPVRVETQYF.

V and J are TRBV12-5 and TRBJ2-1, with D maybe TRBD2 (5 bases). Germline V gene sequence: CDR1 LGHNT, CDR2 FRNRAP. The CDR3 has 15 residues. V lost 2 bases, J lost 7 bases, and 15 bases lay in between. The CDR3 sequence is CASGLLTRGLNEQFF. CDR3 coding DNA: TGTGCTAGTGGTTTGTTAACAAGAGGGTTGAATGAGCAGTTCTTC.

This clone was counted once. The chain couples TRBV20-1 to TRBJ2-5, with a tentative D call TRBD2 (6 bases). The CDR3 runs to 15 residues. V was cut by 6 bases and J by 5 bases, with 22 bases left in between. The germline gives CDR1 DFQATT, CDR2 SNEGSKA (reference sequence). The CDR3 coding sequence is TGCAGTGCCAGTGCCTATTGGGAGGAGGCGGAGACCCAGTACTTC. This encodes CSASAYWEEAETQYF.

The V gene is TRBV18, the J gene TRBJ2-5, with 7 positions matching TRBD1. This CDR3 region has 15 residues. The V and J ends lost 4 bases and 3 bases, in that order; junction bases with no gene match: 8. CDR1 and CDR2 (germline): KGHSH, LQKENI. This CDR3 reads CASSLRTGSEETQYF. The CDR3, as DNA: TGTGCCAGCTCACTAAGGACAGGTTCCGAAGAGACCCAGTACTTC.

The V call is TRBV28, the J call TRBJ1-6; weak D call: TRBD1 (5 bases). The CDR3 extends over 17 amino acids. Germline lookup yields CDR1 MDHEN and CDR2 SYDVKM. The ends were cut back, 3 bases at V and 7 bases at J, with 19 bases in the middle. Here the CDR3 reads CASSFQGTKGSNSPLHF. CDR3 coding DNA: TGTGCCAGCAGTTTCCAGGGTACTAAGGGCTCCAATTCACCCCTCCACTTT.

The chain couples TRBV9 to TRBJ2-2, with TRBD2 matching over 10 bases. The V gene's germline CDR1 is SGDLS and CDR2 YYNGEE. This CDR3 is built from 16 residues. V trimming: 2 bases; J trimming: 4 bases; junction bases outside the gene matches: 5. CDR3 residues: CASSVTSGGATGELFF. The CDR3 nucleotides read TGTGCCAGCAGCGTCACGAGCGGGGGGGCCACCGGGGAGCTGTTTTTT.

V usage is TRBV2 and J usage is TRBJ1-1; D may be TRBD1 (6 bases). The V and J ends lost 7 bases and 3 bases respectively, with 21 bases between them. This CDR3 region has 16 residues. CDR1 and CDR2 from the germline V gene are SNHLY and FYNNEI. CDR3 DNA: TGTGCCAGCATTCCACCCCGGGGGGCTAAGTACACTGAAGCTTTCTTT. This sequence encodes CASIPPRGAKYTEAFF.

The chain has TRBV15 and TRBJ2-1; D perhaps matches TRBD1 (6 bases). This CDR3 region has 15 residues. Per germline, CDR1 LNHNV and CDR2 YYDKDF (reference sequence). Trimming took off 0 bases at V and 4 bases at J, with 10 bases between the two ends. The CDR3 DNA sequence: TGTGCCACCAGCAGAGATGGCGACAGGTACAATGAGCAGTTCTTC. It codes for CATSRDGDRYNEQFF.

The chain joins TRBV5-1 to TRBJ2-1, with D unclear. The germline V and J ends were trimmed by 4 bases and 8 bases, with 7 bases remaining between them. There are 11 residues in the CDR3. CDR1 and CDR2 (germline): SGHRS, YFSETQ. For the CDR3, the DNA is TGCGCCAGCAGCCGGTCTGATGAGCAGTTCTTC. As protein: CASSRSDEQFF.

This chain uses TRBV20-1 with TRBJ2-7; TRBD1 is a possible D gene (5 bases). The V gene lost 3 bases and the J gene lost 3 bases, with 18 bases spanning the gap. CDR3 length: 15 residues. The germline V gene encodes CDR1 DFQATT and CDR2 SNEGSKA (reference sequence). As DNA, the CDR3 is TGCAGTGCTAGTGATCCCGGGCAGGGTCTCTACGAGCAGTACTTC. Residues: CSASDPGQGLYEQYF.

The chain joins TRBV28 to TRBJ2-7; 9 nucleotides agree with TRBD1. V shed 6 bases, J shed 3 bases, and the junction held 9 bases outside the gene matches. Germline V gene sequence: CDR1 MDHEN, CDR2 SYDVKM. The length of the CDR3 is 15 residues. The CDR3 DNA follows: TGTGCCAGCAGCCCTGGGGTGACAGGGGGCTACGAGCAGTACTTC. It specifies CASSPGVTGGYEQYF.

The genes are TRBV6-6 and TRBJ2-7; TRBD2 matches at 15 bases. The CDR3 is 15 residues long. V lost 5 bases, J lost 6 bases, and 5 bases stayed unmatched. Per germline, CDR1 MNHNY and CDR2 SVGAGI (reference sequence). CDR3 sequence: CASSQGLAGGVEQYF. CDR3 nucleotide sequence: TGTGCCAGCAGTCAGGGACTAGCGGGGGGAGTCGAGCAGTACTTC.

The chain couples TRBV6-5 to TRBJ1-6, with TRBD1 identical over 7 bases. The CDR3 is made up of 13 amino acids. Germline V CDR1 and CDR2: MNHEY, SVGAGI. Trimming at V came to 11 bases and at J to 10 bases, leaving 11 bases not matched to a gene. This CDR3 reads CALGETGASPLHF. The DNA for the CDR3 is TGTGCCCTGGGGGAAACAGGGGCCTCACCCCTCCACTTT.